This record covers a single T cell receptor (beta chain). Its antigen is not known. With the 5' RACE reads reprocessed, TCRdb shows one record per CDR3 protein and no DNA. The record lists 190,000 or so distinct CDR3 sequences, of which the ten most abundant hold approximately 1.5%. The data were obtained in a study of monozygotic twins with inflammatory bowel disease. Study results and caveats: Reduced clonotype sharing with other individuals was observed in IBD patients relative to healthy twins, especially with disease activity. Patients with IBD had less TCRbeta diversity (inverse Simpson) than their healthy co-twins.

The CDR3 is 15 amino acids. The germline V gene encodes CDR1 LNHNV and CDR2 YYDKDF (reference sequence). Material for sequencing was blood. The receptor's source is a human donor with ulcerative colitis or Crohn's disease, or a healthy co-twin of an affected twin (not recorded which). V and J are TRBV15 and TRBJ1-2. CDR3 amino acids: CATSREKNSNYGYTF. Based on the CDR3 plus reference TRBV15 and TRBJ1-2, the full variable domain is DAMVIQNPRYQVTQFGKPVTLSCSQTLNHNVMYWYQQKSSQAPKLLFHYYDKDFNNEADTPDNFQSRRPNTSFCFLDIRSPGLGDTAMYLCATSREKNSNYGYTFGSGTRLTVV.